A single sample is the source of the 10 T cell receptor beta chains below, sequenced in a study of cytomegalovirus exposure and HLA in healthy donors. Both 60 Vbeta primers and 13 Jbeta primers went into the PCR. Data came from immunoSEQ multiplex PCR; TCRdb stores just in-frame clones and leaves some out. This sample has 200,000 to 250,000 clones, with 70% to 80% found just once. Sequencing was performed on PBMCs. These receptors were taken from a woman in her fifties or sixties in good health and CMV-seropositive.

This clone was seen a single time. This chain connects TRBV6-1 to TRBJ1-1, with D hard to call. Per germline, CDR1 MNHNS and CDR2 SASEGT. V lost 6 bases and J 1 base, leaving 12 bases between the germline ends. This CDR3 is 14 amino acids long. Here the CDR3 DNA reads TGTGCCAGCAGGGGCCTACAGCAGAACACTGAAGCTTTCTTT. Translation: CASRGLQQNTEAFF.

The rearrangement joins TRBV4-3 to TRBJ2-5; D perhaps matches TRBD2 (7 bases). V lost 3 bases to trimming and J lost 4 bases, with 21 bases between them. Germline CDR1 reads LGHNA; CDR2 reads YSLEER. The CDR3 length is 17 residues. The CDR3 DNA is TGCGCCAGCAGCCAGGAGAGGGGCTGGGGGGGGCCAGAGACCCAGTACTTC. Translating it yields CASSQERGWGGPETQYF.

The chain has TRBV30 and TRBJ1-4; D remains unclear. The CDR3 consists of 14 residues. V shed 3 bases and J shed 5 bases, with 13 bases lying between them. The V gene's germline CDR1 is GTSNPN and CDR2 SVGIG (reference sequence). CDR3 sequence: CAWRNPGGNEKLFF. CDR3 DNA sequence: TGTGCCTGGAGAAACCCGGGAGGCAATGAAAAACTGTTTTTT. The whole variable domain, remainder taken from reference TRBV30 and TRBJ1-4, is SQTIHQWPATLVQPVGSPLSLECTVEGTSNPNLYWYRQAAGRGLQLLFYSVGIGQISSEVPQNLSASRPQDRQFILSSKKLLLSDSGFYLCAWRNPGGNEKLFFGSGTQLSVL.

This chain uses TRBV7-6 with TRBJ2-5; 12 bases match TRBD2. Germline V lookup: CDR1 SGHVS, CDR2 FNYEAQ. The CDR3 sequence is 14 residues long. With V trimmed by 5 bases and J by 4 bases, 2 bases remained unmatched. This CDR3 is CASSPGLAGETQYF. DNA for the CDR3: TGTGCCAGCAGCCCGGGACTAGCGGGAGAGACCCAGTACTTC.

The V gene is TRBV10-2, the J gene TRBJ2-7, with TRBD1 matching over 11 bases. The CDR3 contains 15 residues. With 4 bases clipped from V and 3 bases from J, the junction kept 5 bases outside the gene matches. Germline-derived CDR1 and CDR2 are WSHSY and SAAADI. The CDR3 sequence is CASSGSGTGGYEQYF. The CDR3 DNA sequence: TGCGCCAGCAGTGGATCCGGGACAGGGGGCTACGAGCAGTACTTC.

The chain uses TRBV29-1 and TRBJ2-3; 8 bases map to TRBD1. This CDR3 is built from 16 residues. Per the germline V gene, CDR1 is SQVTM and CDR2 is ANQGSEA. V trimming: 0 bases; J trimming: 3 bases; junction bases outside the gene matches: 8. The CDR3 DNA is TGCAGCGTTGAAGATATAGGCAGGGGGCAAACAGATACGCAGTATTTT. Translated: CSVEDIGRGQTDTQYF.

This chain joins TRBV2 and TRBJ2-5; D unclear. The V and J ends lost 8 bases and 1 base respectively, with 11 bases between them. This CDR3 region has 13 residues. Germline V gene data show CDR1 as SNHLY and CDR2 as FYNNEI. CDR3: CASGLRIQETQYF. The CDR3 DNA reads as TGTGCCAGCGGTTTGAGGATCCAAGAGACCCAGTACTTC.

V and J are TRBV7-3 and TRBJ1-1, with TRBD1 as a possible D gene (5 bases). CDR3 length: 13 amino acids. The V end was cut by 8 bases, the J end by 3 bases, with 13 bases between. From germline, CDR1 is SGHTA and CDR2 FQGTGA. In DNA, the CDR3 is TGTGCCAGCGCGCGGGACGTCTACACTGAAGCTTTCTTT. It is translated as CASARDVYTEAFF.

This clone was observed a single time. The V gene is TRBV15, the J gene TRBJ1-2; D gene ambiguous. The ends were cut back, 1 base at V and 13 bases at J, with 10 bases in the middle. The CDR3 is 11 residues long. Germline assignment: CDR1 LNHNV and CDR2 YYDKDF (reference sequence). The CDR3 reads CATSRGAGVTF. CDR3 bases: TGTGCCACCAGCAGAGGGGCAGGCGTCACCTTC.

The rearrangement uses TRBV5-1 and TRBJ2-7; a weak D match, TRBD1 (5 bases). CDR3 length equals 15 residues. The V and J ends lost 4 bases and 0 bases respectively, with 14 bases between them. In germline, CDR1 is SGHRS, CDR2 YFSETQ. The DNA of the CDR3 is TGCGCCAGCAGCGTCGACAGTCACTACTCCTACGAGCAGTACTTC. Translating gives CASSVDSHYSYEQYF.